Shown below are 19 T cell receptor beta chains from a single sample sequenced in a study of blood T cell repertoires in COVID-19. This table comes from immunoSEQ multiplex PCR, and its TCRdb copy is limited to in-frame clones, with some not included. The data contain around 190,000 clones, about 84% of them singletons. The specimen sequenced was PBMCs or T cells enriched from blood (not recorded which). The receptors stem from a man aged 40-49 years with acute COVID-19.

This clone occurred a few times. This chain uses TRBV4-1 with TRBJ2-7, with D tentatively TRBD1 (6 bases). V was trimmed by 5 bases and J by 6 bases, leaving 20 bases between them. The germline gives CDR1 MGHRA, CDR2 YSYEKL. This CDR3 contains 15 residues. CDR3 residues: CASSERELDSREQYF. The DNA for the CDR3 is TGCGCCAGCAGCGAAAGGGAATTGGACAGTCGCGAGCAGTACTTC.

The chain carries TRBV7-2 and TRBJ2-1; tentatively, D is TRBD2 (5 bases). The CDR3 has 12 amino acids. The ends were cut back, 1 base at V and 7 bases at J, with 5 bases in the middle. Germline loops: CDR1 SGHTA, CDR2 FQGNSA. The CDR3 DNA reads as TGTGCCAGCAGCTTAGGGAGGAATGAGCAGTTCTTC. It yields the protein CASSLGRNEQFF.

The chain joins TRBV27 to TRBJ2-7, with D perhaps TRBD2 (7 bases). Germline-derived CDR1 and CDR2 are MNHEY and SMNVEV (reference sequence). There are 17 residues in the CDR3. Trimming took 0 bases from V and 6 from J, leaving 21 bases between them. CDR3 in DNA: TGTGCCAGCAGTTTATCGAAGGGGGGTCGGGGGGCGAGCGAGCAGTACTTC. Its protein is CASSLSKGGRGASEQYF.

The chain is built from TRBV3-1 (or the pseudogene TRBV3-2) and TRBJ2-3, with D perhaps TRBD2 (7 bases). Germline CDR1 reads LGHDT; CDR2 reads YNNKEL (reference sequence). The CDR3 is made up of 18 amino acids. Trimming left V 1 base short and J 3 bases short, with 20 bases between. CDR3 in DNA: TGTGCCAGCAGCCAAGGAAGGGGGTGGGAGGGCCTGACAGATACGCAGTATTTT. Its protein product is CASSQGRGWEGLTDTQYF.

This chain uses TRBV20-1 with TRBJ2-4, with D possibly matching TRBD1 (5 bases). The V end was cut by 3 bases, the J end by 9 bases, with 9 bases between. The CDR3 has 11 amino acids. Germline V gene lookup returns CDR1 DFQATT and CDR2 SNEGSKA (reference sequence). In DNA form, the CDR3 reads TGCAGTGCTAGTTTAAGGGGCATTCAGTACTTC. Translation: CSASLRGIQYF.

The rearrangement uses TRBV5-1 and TRBJ1-2, with a tentative D call TRBD1 (5 bases). The CDR3 is made up of 16 amino acids. Trimming took off 7 bases at V and 4 bases at J, with 23 bases between the two ends. The germline V gene encodes CDR1 SGHRS and CDR2 YFSETQ. DNA of the CDR3: TGCGCCAGCGGAGGGGTAAGGGACGGACGGTTCTATGGCTACACCTTC. Encoded protein: CASGGVRDGRFYGYTF.

The V and J genes are TRBV6-5 and TRBJ2-7; 8 nucleotides match TRBD1. This CDR3 contains 15 residues. Germline V gene sequence: CDR1 MNHEY, CDR2 SVGAGI. V trimming: 0 bases; J trimming: 4 bases; junction bases outside the gene matches: 5. The CDR3 spells CASSYSSGGGYEQYF. In nucleotides, the CDR3 is TGTGCCAGCAGTTACTCTTCAGGGGGCGGTTACGAGCAGTACTTC.

This clone was seen once. V and J are TRBV5-1 and TRBJ1-4; 9 positions match TRBD1. Unmatched junction bases numbered 4, after V lost 0 bases and J lost 7 bases. The CDR3 contains 15 residues. Germline V gene sequence: CDR1 SGHRS, CDR2 YFSETQ. The CDR3 protein is CASSLGGTGSEKLFF. The CDR3 coding sequence is TGCGCCAGCAGCTTGGGTGGGACAGGGAGTGAAAAACTGTTTTTT.

The rearrangement joins TRBV4-3 to TRBJ2-3, with 8 bases identical to TRBD2. The trim removed 1 base at V and 8 bases at J, leaving 2 bases unmatched. Germline lookup yields CDR1 LGHNA and CDR2 YSLEER. The CDR3 extends over 13 amino acids. CDR3 DNA: TGCGCCAGCAGCCAAGTCGGGGGGGGTACGCAGTATTTT. It specifies CASSQVGGGTQYF.

The rearrangement uses TRBV27 and TRBJ2-1; 7 positions match TRBD2. The length of the CDR3 is 16 residues. The germline V gene encodes CDR1 MNHEY and CDR2 SMNVEV (reference sequence). Germline trimming cut 4 bases from V and 9 bases from J; bases unmatched to any gene: 15. In nucleotides, the CDR3 is TGTGCCAGCAGTTCCGTAGGTGGGAGGGCTCGAGGTGAGCAGTTCTTC. Translation: CASSSVGGRARGEQFF.

CDR3 sequence reads: CASSPLGTAYSNQPQHF. The CDR3 DNA reads as TGCGCCAGCAGCCCTCTCGGGACAGCTTATAGCAATCAGCCCCAGCATTTT. The V call is TRBV5-1, the J call TRBJ1-5; 7 nucleotides line up with TRBD1. Unmatched junction bases numbered 10, after V lost 4 bases and J lost 0 bases. Germline V gives CDR1 SGHRS, CDR2 YFSETQ. There are 17 residues in the CDR3.

The rearrangement joins TRBV5-5 to TRBJ1-5; D call uncertain. Germline V lookup: CDR1 SGHKS, CDR2 YYEKEE (reference sequence). Trimming cost V 0 bases and J 5 bases, with 9 bases left between them. The CDR3 consists of 14 residues. The CDR3 DNA sequence: TGTGCCAGCAGCTTGGGTCCAGATTATCAGCCCCAGCATTTT. This gives the protein CASSLGPDYQPQHF.

CDR3 coding DNA: TGTGCCAGTAGTATAGGGGCAGACAGGGCGGATCAGCCCCAGCATTTT. Protein sequence: CASSIGADRADQPQHF. The rearrangement uses TRBV19 and TRBJ1-5; 7 nucleotides match TRBD1. The germline V gene encodes CDR1 LNHDA and CDR2 SQIVND (reference sequence). V lost 1 base to trimming and J lost 5 bases; unmatched junction nucleotides: 8. This CDR3 is 16 amino acids long. Full variable domain (rest looked up from reference TRBV19 and TRBJ1-5): DGGITQSPKYLFRKEGQNVTLSCEQNLNHDAMYWYRQDPGQGLRLIYYSQIVNDFQKGDIAEGYSVSREKKESFPLTVTSAQKNPTAFYLCASSIGADRADQPQHFGDGTRLSIL.

The rearrangement links TRBV9 to TRBJ2-3, with a weak D call TRBD2 (7 bases). The CDR3 loop spans 15 amino acids. Germline V gives CDR1 SGDLS, CDR2 YYNGEE. V was pared by 4 bases and J by 0 bases, with 12 bases between. CDR3 protein: CASSPRGASTDTQYF. The CDR3 DNA sequence: TGTGCCAGCAGCCCCCGGGGGGCTAGCACAGATACGCAGTATTTT.

The chain is built from TRBV7-8 and TRBJ2-1, with TRBD2 identical over 13 bases. Trimming at V came to 5 bases and at J to 3 bases, leaving 1 base not matched to a gene. The CDR3 runs to 15 residues. Per the germline V gene, CDR1 is SGHVS and CDR2 is FQNEAQ. The CDR3 region is CASSRTSGSYNEQFF. The CDR3 coding sequence is TGTGCCAGCAGCCGGACTAGCGGGAGCTACAATGAGCAGTTCTTC.

The chain has TRBV19 and TRBJ2-1; D perhaps matches TRBD2 (6 bases). V was pared by 10 bases and J by 4 bases, with 17 bases between. CDR3 length: 14 amino acids. Germline CDR1 LNHDA, CDR2 SQIVND (reference sequence). The CDR3 loop is CATSFYGGYNEQFF. The DNA of the CDR3 is TGTGCCACCTCATTTTACGGAGGGTACAATGAGCAGTTCTTC.

The gene calls are TRBV5-6 and TRBJ2-7, with D possibly TRBD1 on 6 matching bases. The V end lost 0 bases, the J end lost 6 bases, and 10 bases lay between the germline ends. The CDR3 contains 13 residues. Germline loops: CDR1 SGHDT, CDR2 YYEEEE. CDR3 protein: CASSLVAGVEQYF. DNA for the CDR3: TGTGCCAGCAGCTTGGTGGCAGGGGTCGAGCAGTACTTC. The whole variable domain, remainder taken from reference TRBV5-6 and TRBJ2-7, is DAGVTQSPTHLIKTRGQQVTLRCSPKSGHDTVSWYQQALGQGPQFIFQYYEEEERQRGNFPDRFSGHQFPNYSSELNVNALLLGDSALYLCASSLVAGVEQYFGPGTRLTVT.

The V call is TRBV5-6, the J call TRBJ2-2, with 8 bases fitting TRBD1. CDR3 size: 16 residues. V trimming: 2 bases; J trimming: 4 bases; junction bases outside the gene matches: 7. Germline CDR1 SGHDT, CDR2 YYEEEE. The CDR3 DNA sequence: TGTGCCAGCAGCTTTTCCGGGACAGGACTCACCGGGGAGCTGTTTTTT. Translated: CASSFSGTGLTGELFF.

This chain joins TRBV7-9 and TRBJ1-3, with D tentatively TRBD1 (5 bases). CDR1 is SEHNR, CDR2 FQNEAQ, per germline (reference sequence). CDR3 length equals 14 residues. With 0 bases removed from V and 2 bases from J, the gap between germline ends came to 5 bases. CDR3 DNA: TGTGCCAGCAGCTTAGCAGGGGCTGGAAACACCATATATTTT. This sequence encodes CASSLAGAGNTIYF.